The entry that follows covers one TCR beta chain sequence. Its antigen is unknown. The CDR3 runs 13 residues. Germline V gene sequence: CDR1 KGHSH, CDR2 LQKENI. V lost 4 bases and J 8 bases, leaving 9 bases between the germline ends. Vbeta (60) and Jbeta (13) primers were used in the PCR. Data came from immunoSEQ multiplex PCR; TCRdb stores just in-frame clones and leaves some out. Among roughly 150,000 clones listed, more than 75% were seen once. This entry belongs to a study of cytomegalovirus exposure and HLA in healthy donors. Background on the study: Of around 400 genotyped donors, around 80% grouped in the Caucasian-associated ancestry cluster. Notes on the study in general: The study designated about 160 TCR beta chains cytomegalovirus-associated.

The TCR comes from a woman aged 40 to 55 in good health and CMV-seronegative. V usage is TRBV18 and J usage is TRBJ1-6; D may be TRBD1 (5 bases). What was sequenced was PBMCs. The chain's CDR3 is CASSQGIHSPLHF. As DNA, the CDR3 is TGTGCCAGCTCACAGGGGATCCATTCACCCCTCCACTTT.